Sequencing of this T cell receptor (beta chain) was carried out in a study of cytomegalovirus exposure and HLA in healthy donors. At the level of the study: Earlier work reported 110 million or so unique TCR beta sequences from about 180 million T cells. Study-wide results and caveats: In a later analysis, CMV-associated beta chains were mostly HLA-associated, it appeared. Generally TCR sequences proved uncommon, though certain public TCRs appeared in numerous donors.

Germline V lookup: CDR1 SEHNR, CDR2 FQNEAQ (reference sequence). Trimming removed 1 base at V and 0 bases at J, with 12 bases between. The CDR3 is 17 amino acids. This clone was recorded once. Antigen specificity is unknown. Healthy individuals who donated bone marrow served as the donors. Amplification used 60 Vbeta primers and 13 Jbeta primers. TCRdb's table, derived via immunoSEQ multiplex PCR, lists solely in-frame clones and lacks some. The repertoire holds some 150,000 clones, with around four fifths as singletons. The sequencing sample was made of PBMCs. V usage is TRBV7-9 and J usage is TRBJ1-4; TRBD1 is a possible D gene (5 bases). This receptor was obtained from a male donor in good health and CMV-seronegative. The CDR3 here is CASSLVSLTATNEKLFF. DNA for the CDR3: TGTGCCAGCAGCTTAGTCAGTTTGACAGCAACTAATGAAAAACTGTTTTTT.